This TCR beta chain came from a study of CD8 T cells in ankylosing spondylitis. Study-level results: Blood of patients with ankylosing spondylitis appeared to be characterized by a TCR beta motif of roughly eight highly homologous variants. In reactive arthritis synovial fluid and blood, some motif variants had been reported before. Matched synovial fluid from ankylosing spondylitis patients was reported to be enriched for disease-linked clones.

Germline-derived CDR1 and CDR2 are ENHRY and SYGVKD. CDR3 length: 15 residues. Trimming stripped 3 bases from V and 7 bases from J, with 13 bases between. Worth noting for this clonotype: Its target is not known.

TCRdb ran MiXCR on the 5' RACE reads and lists one entry per CDR3 protein. The sample yields a few hundred thousand distinct CDR3 sequences, roughly 13% seen once. The clonotype originates from a male donor with ankylosing spondylitis. Material: blood, either unsorted or a sorted T cell fraction (not recorded which). The chain links TRBV10-3 to TRBJ1-6, with D possibly being TRBD1 (6 bases). CDR3 residues: CAISDRTVENSPLHF. CDR3 sequence (DNA): TGTGCCATCAGTGATCGGACAGTCGAAAATTCACCCCTCCACTTT.